The 25 T cell receptor beta chains below were found in one sample sequenced in a study of shared clonotypes between healthy human individuals. Repertoires were generated with immunoSEQ multiplex PCR, while TCRdb's copy carries only in-frame clones and drops some. There are 2 million to 2.5 million clones in the sample; 90% to 95% occur only once, and 0.36% lies in the top ten. The sample consisted of naive CD4+ T cells from PBMCs. Subset specified: CD45RA+ positively selected. Every receptor here comes from a man between 18 and 29 years old in good health. Some clones in this sample may be carry-over from other donors' samples.

The chain is built from TRBV11-2 and TRBJ2-1; unclear D gene. V dropped 1 base and J dropped 10 bases, with 11 bases sitting between them. Germline V gene sequence: CDR1 SGHAT, CDR2 FQNNGV. This CDR3 has 13 residues. CDR3 coding DNA: TGTGCCAGCAGCTTAGGTCAGACGGAGGAGCAGTTCTTC. Translating it yields CASSLGQTEEQFF.

This clone was counted a single time. This chain links TRBV28 with TRBJ1-2; TRBD1 matches 8 bases. This CDR3 contains 14 residues. The germline gives CDR1 MDHEN, CDR2 SYDVKM. Trimming cost V 6 bases and J 5 bases; bases outside gene matches: 8. In nucleotides, the CDR3 is TGTGCCAGCAGCCTGACAGGGGACGGATATGGCTACACCTTC. Translated, it gives CASSLTGDGYGYTF.

This clone was seen just once. The chain uses TRBV28 and TRBJ2-3; the match to TRBD2 covers 7 bases. Germline CDR1 reads MDHEN; CDR2 reads SYDVKM. V was pared by 7 bases and J by 3 bases, with 10 bases of the junction left unmatched. The CDR3 sequence is 15 residues long. The CDR3 DNA reads as TGTGCCAGCATTTACGCGGGAGTAGGGACAGATACGCAGTATTTT. Its protein is CASIYAGVGTDTQYF. Looking up the rest from reference TRBV28 and TRBJ2-3 gives the full variable domain: DVKVTQSSRYLVKRTGEKVFLECVQDMDHENMFWYRQDPGLGLRLIYFSYDVKMKEKGDIPEGYSVSREKKERFSLILESASTNQTSMYLCASIYAGVGTDTQYFGPGTRLTVL.

In this sample, this clone turned up a few times. Other nucleotide sequences from this sample produce the same CDR3. The V call is TRBV5-1, the J call TRBJ1-1; D perhaps matches TRBD1 (6 bases). Trimming left V 4 bases short and J 1 base short, with 8 bases between. Per germline, CDR1 SGHRS and CDR2 YFSETQ. The CDR3 consists of 13 residues. CDR3 amino acids: CASSPQGNTEAFF. The CDR3 DNA follows: TGCGCCAGCAGCCCACAGGGGAACACTGAAGCTTTCTTT.

This clone was picked up one time. The rearrangement links TRBV7-3 to TRBJ2-7, with TRBD2 matching 12 bases. V was clipped by 5 bases and J by 2 bases; unmatched bases: 7. This CDR3 contains 16 residues. CDR1 is SGHTA and CDR2 is FQGTGA in the germline V gene. CDR3 loop: CASSATASGRAYEQYF. The CDR3 nucleotides read TGTGCCAGCAGCGCTACGGCTAGCGGGAGGGCCTACGAGCAGTACTTC.

This chain joins TRBV7-9 and TRBJ2-7; the D gene is possibly TRBD1 (6 bases). Germline V lookup: CDR1 SEHNR, CDR2 FQNEAQ (reference sequence). V was clipped by 5 bases and J by 5 bases, with 16 bases between them. The CDR3 is 14 residues long. The CDR3 loop reads CASSPPKDSNEQYF. The CDR3 bases are TGTGCCAGCAGCCCCCCGAAGGACAGTAACGAGCAGTACTTC.

The gene calls are TRBV5-1 and TRBJ2-7, with D perhaps assigned TRBD1 or TRBD2 (5 bases each). Trimming removed 2 bases at V and 1 base at J, with 19 bases between. Germline V CDR1 and CDR2: SGHRS, YFSETQ. There are 17 residues in the CDR3. CDR3 nucleotide sequence: TGCGCCAGCAGCTTACTTACATATCGGGACGGATCCTACGAGCAGTACTTC. Protein product: CASSLLTYRDGSYEQYF. The entire variable domain, with the rest obtained from reference TRBV5-1 and TRBJ2-7, is as follows: KAGVTQTPRYLIKTRGQQVTLSCSPISGHRSVSWYQQTPGQGLQFLFEYFSETQRNKGNFPGRFSGRQFSNSRSEMNVSTLELGDSALYLCASSLLTYRDGSYEQYFGPGTRLTVT.

The chain carries TRBV11-2 and TRBJ2-7; the match to TRBD2 covers 7 bases. The CDR3 is 16 amino acids. V gave up 4 bases and J gave up 0 bases; unmatched junction bases: 9. The germline gives CDR1 SGHAT, CDR2 FQNNGV. CDR3 sequence reads: CASSYRLASGSYEQYF. The CDR3 DNA reads TGTGCCAGCAGCTACAGACTGGCTAGCGGCTCCTACGAGCAGTACTTC.

The V gene is TRBV9, the J gene TRBJ2-7; 8 bases fit TRBD2. The CDR3 contains 16 residues. V dropped 0 bases and J dropped 2; count of bases not matched to a gene: 7. CDR1 is SGDLS, CDR2 YYNGEE, per germline. The DNA of the CDR3 is TGTGCCAGCAGCGTAGGGCCCCGGGGGGGCCCCTACGAGCAGTACTTC. Residues: CASSVGPRGGPYEQYF.

The V and J genes are TRBV25-1 and TRBJ1-4, with D possibly matching TRBD1 (5 bases). V lost 3 bases and J 7 bases, leaving 21 bases between the germline ends. The CDR3 has 17 residues. Germline V gene sequence: CDR1 MGHDK, CDR2 SYGVNS. CDR3 in amino acids: CASSESIRAGLSEKLFF. The DNA for the CDR3 is TGTGCCAGCAGTGAGTCTATACGGGCAGGGCTAAGTGAAAAACTGTTTTTT.

The chain links TRBV7-8 to TRBJ2-1, with D unclear. Germline values: CDR1 SGHVS, CDR2 FQNEAQ. The CDR3 contains 14 residues. Trimming shortened V by 1 base and J by 6 bases, and 10 bases separated the two germline ends. In DNA, the CDR3 is TGTGCCAGCAGCTTAGTGAGACCCCTCAATGAGCAGTTCTTC. Protein: CASSLVRPLNEQFF.

This sequence joins TRBV9 and TRBJ1-5; D is unresolved. The CDR3 consists of 13 residues. CDR1 SGDLS and CDR2 YYNGEE come from the germline V gene. V lost 3 bases and J 4 bases, leaving 8 bases between the germline ends. The CDR3 protein is CASSAFENQPQHF. The DNA of the CDR3 is TGTGCCAGCAGCGCCTTCGAGAATCAGCCCCAGCATTTT. Full variable domain (rest looked up from reference TRBV9 and TRBJ1-5): DSGVTQTPKHLITATGQRVTLRCSPRSGDLSVYWYQQSLDQGLQFLIQYYNGEERAKGNILERFSAQQFPDLHSELNLSSLELGDSALYFCASSAFENQPQHFGDGTRLSIL.

V and J are TRBV28 and TRBJ2-1; perhaps TRBD1 as D (7 bases). This CDR3 spans 15 amino acids. V lost 6 bases to trimming and J lost 7 bases, with 19 bases between them. Germline CDR1 reads MDHEN; CDR2 reads SYDVKM. The CDR3 reads CASRQGGGGLNEQFF. The CDR3 bases are TGTGCCAGCAGGCAGGGGGGCGGAGGCCTTAATGAGCAGTTCTTC.

The rearrangement links TRBV10-3 to TRBJ2-3, with D hard to call. CDR1 is ENHRY and CDR2 is SYGVKD in the germline V gene. This CDR3 spans 11 amino acids. Trimming shortened V by 2 bases and J by 6 bases, and 3 bases separated the two germline ends. CDR3 residues: CAISEDDTQYF. The DNA of the CDR3 is TGTGCCATCAGTGAGGATGATACGCAGTATTTT.

This clone occurred once. The chain links TRBV7-2 to TRBJ2-1; 7 bases are a match to TRBD2. V gave up 2 bases and J gave up 5 bases; unmatched junction bases: 12. Germline lookup yields CDR1 SGHTA and CDR2 FQGNSA. The CDR3 is made up of 17 amino acids. The CDR3 sequence: CASSLSGGSVGNNEQFF. The DNA of the CDR3 is TGTGCCAGCAGCTTAAGCGGCGGGAGCGTCGGGAACAATGAGCAGTTCTTC.

The V gene is TRBV5-1, the J gene TRBJ2-3, with D uncertain. CDR1 is SGHRS and CDR2 is YFSETQ in the germline V gene. The CDR3 sequence is 14 residues long. Trimming took 4 bases from V and 1 from J, leaving 10 bases between them. The CDR3 DNA follows: TGCGCCAGCAGCATGACCCGCCGCACAGATACGCAGTATTTT. This encodes CASSMTRRTDTQYF.

The gene calls are TRBV7-8 and TRBJ2-4; maybe TRBD1 (6 bases). V was pared by 2 bases and J by 2 bases, with 13 bases between. Germline loops: CDR1 SGHVS, CDR2 FQNEAQ. The CDR3 covers 16 residues. The CDR3 loop reads CASSLPYRESKNIQYF. DNA of the CDR3: TGTGCCAGCAGCTTACCCTACAGGGAATCCAAAAACATTCAGTACTTC.

The genes are TRBV18 and TRBJ1-1; 7 bases match TRBD1. Germline loops: CDR1 KGHSH, CDR2 LQKENI. V was clipped by 1 base and J by 5 bases; unmatched bases: 10. This CDR3 is 16 amino acids long. Written as DNA, the CDR3 is TGTGCCAGCTCACCACGTAGAGGGGGCGCGGGGACTGAAGCTTTCTTT. It encodes CASSPRRGGAGTEAFF.

The chain uses TRBV5-4 and TRBJ2-2; D may correspond to TRBD1 or TRBD2 (6 bases each). The length of the CDR3 is 15 residues. Germline CDR1 is SGHNT and CDR2 is YYREEE (reference sequence). The V gene lost 2 bases and the J gene lost 6 bases, with 14 bases spanning the gap. DNA of the CDR3: TGTGCCAGCAGCTTCGACAGGTGGGGGGCCGGGGAGCTGTTTTTT. Protein product: CASSFDRWGAGELFF.

This clone was seen only a few times. Different DNA sequences within this sample yield the same CDR3. As DNA, the CDR3 is TGTGCCAGCAGCTTGGCGGAGACCCAGTACTTC. This codes for CASSLAETQYF. The V gene is TRBV5-6, the J gene TRBJ2-5; D not certain. CDR1 is SGHDT and CDR2 is YYEEEE in the germline V gene. V was trimmed by 0 bases and J by 5 bases, leaving 2 bases between them. The CDR3 spans 11 residues.

The chain has TRBV9 and TRBJ1-2; 7 bases line up with TRBD1. V shed 3 bases, J shed 1 base, and the junction held 6 bases outside the gene matches. This CDR3 region has 15 residues. Germline V gene lookup returns CDR1 SGDLS and CDR2 YYNGEE. CDR3 DNA: TGTGCCAGCAGCGACCGGGACAGCAGTAACTATGGCTACACCTTC. Its translation is CASSDRDSSNYGYTF.

This chain joins TRBV6-1 and TRBJ1-5, with D perhaps matching TRBD1 (5 bases). The CDR3 sequence is 15 residues long. Germline V gene lookup returns CDR1 MNHNS and CDR2 SASEGT. V lost 3 bases to trimming and J lost 7 bases, with 16 bases between them. The CDR3 DNA is TGTGCCAGCAGTGAGAAACCGGGACGGGAACAGCCCCAGCATTTT. Encoded protein: CASSEKPGREQPQHF.

On this clone itself: Additional DNA sequences in this sample encode the identical CDR3. J is TRBJ2-7 and V is TRBV10-3, with D maybe TRBD1 (5 bases). The germline V gene has CDR1 ENHRY and CDR2 SYGVKD. V shed 4 bases and J shed 3 bases, with 7 bases lying between them. CDR3 length: 12 residues. The CDR3 DNA is TGTGCCATCAGTGGGCAGGGCTACGAGCAGTACTTC. Encoded protein: CAISGQGYEQYF.

The rearrangement joins TRBV6-1 to TRBJ1-4; tentative D call: TRBD1 (5 bases). Germline lookup yields CDR1 MNHNS and CDR2 SASEGT. The V gene lost 4 bases and the J gene lost 3 bases, with 15 bases spanning the gap. The length of the CDR3 is 16 residues. CDR3 region: CASSGGLGPPNEKLFF. CDR3 DNA sequence: TGTGCCAGCAGTGGGGGACTGGGACCACCTAATGAAAAACTGTTTTTT.

The chain has TRBV5-1 and TRBJ1-3; possibly TRBD1 for D (6 bases). Per germline, CDR1 SGHRS and CDR2 YFSETQ. The CDR3 covers 16 residues. With 2 bases removed from V and 1 base from J, the gap between germline ends came to 13 bases. The CDR3 is CASSLKGQPSGNTIYF. The CDR3 nucleotides read TGCGCCAGCAGCTTAAAGGGACAACCTTCTGGAAACACCATATATTTT.